The rows below give T cell receptor beta chains drawn from one sample of a study of control samples from healthy donors and cancer patients. Repertoires were generated with immunoSEQ multiplex PCR, while TCRdb's copy carries only in-frame clones and drops some. Of 95,000 to 100,000 clones in the sample, around 89% were seen once. The specimen sequenced was blood. These receptor sequences come from a man aged 25-45 years in good health. CDR3s include the opening cysteine and the closing phenylalanine or tryptophan. D genes are given only for firm matches. A row's size may be missing; if present it is once, few, many or a size class.

>.|TRBD1|TRBV6-5|TRBJ1-2
TGTGCCAGCAGCAGGACAGGGGGAATGGACTATGGCTACACCTTC
CASSRTGGMDYGYTF
>.|TRBD1|TRBV5-8|TRBJ2-7
TGTGCCAGCAGCCACAGGGGATACGAGCAGTACTTC
CASSHRGYEQYF
>.|.|TRBV7-2|TRBJ2-3
TGTGCCAGCAGCCCCCGGGCCGCACGGGCTGCAGATACGCAGTATTTT
CASSPRAARAADTQYF
>.|.|TRBV10-1|TRBJ2-5
TGCGCCAGCAGTGAGCCAGGGCGGATGGAGACCCAGTACTTC
CASSEPGRMETQYF
>.|TRBD1|TRBV4-1|TRBJ1-1
TGCGCCAGCAGCCAAGAGGGTCAGGGGGAGACTGAAGCTTTCTTT
CASSQEGQGETEAFF
>.|TRBD1|TRBV6-2/TRBV6-3|TRBJ2-2
TGTGCCAGCAGTGACAGGGGGATAGGAACCGGGGAGCTGTTTTTT
CASSDRGIGTGELFF
>.|.|TRBV7-8|TRBJ1-1
TGTGCCAGCAGCCCGGACACCCCGGAAGCTTTCTTT
CASSPDTPEAFF
>.|TRBD2|TRBV4-1|TRBJ2-3
TGCGCCAGCAGCCAAGAGGCGGGGCTAGCGGCAGATACGCAGTATTTT
CASSQEAGLAADTQYF
>.|TRBD1|TRBV9|TRBJ2-7
TGTGCCAGCAGCTTCTCCGGGACAGGGGGCTACGAGCAGTACTTC
CASSFSGTGGYEQYF
>.|.|TRBV6-1|TRBJ1-5
TGTGCCAGCAGTGACACAGGGAACAGCAATCAGCCCCAGCATTTT
CASSDTGNSNQPQHF
>.|.|TRBV5-5|TRBJ2-6
TGTGCCAGCAGCGACGGACGGAACTCTGGGGCCAACGTCCTGACTTTC
CASSDGRNSGANVLTF
>.|TRBD1|TRBV11-2|TRBJ2-7
TGTGCCAGCAGCTTAGAGACAGGGAACTCCTACGAGCAGTACTTC
CASSLETGNSYEQYF
>.|TRBD1|TRBV3-1/TRBV3-2|TRBJ1-3
TGTGCCAGCAGCCGGACAGGTCTGGGGGGAAACACCATATATTTT
CASSRTGLGGNTIYF
>once|TRBD1|TRBV18|TRBJ1-1
TGTGCCAGCTCACAGACGGGACAGAATACGATGAACACTGAAGCTTTCTTT
CASSQTGQNTMNTEAFF
>.|TRBD2|TRBV5-1|TRBJ2-5
TGCGCCAGCAGCTTGGTAGCGGGAGCCCTCGAGACCCAGTACTTC
CASSLVAGALETQYF
>.|.|TRBV24-1|TRBJ2-2
TGTGCCACCAGTGCGGACACCTACACCGGGGAGCTGTTTTTT
CATSADTYTGELFF
>.|.|TRBV19|TRBJ1-5
TGTGCCAGTAGTATAATGGAGGATGAGCCCCAGCATTTT
CASSIMEDEPQHF
>.|TRBD2|TRBV28|TRBJ2-7
TGTGCCAGCAGTCCCTACCAGCGGGAGAAGCAGTACTTC
CASSPYQREKQYF
>.|.|TRBV5-6|TRBJ1-1
TGTGCCAGCAGCTTGGGCTCGGGGCGGGGAGCTTTCTTT
CASSLGSGRGAFF
>.|.|TRBV10-1|TRBJ2-1
TGCGCCAGCAGTGCCCAGGGTTCGATCAATGAGCAGTTCTTC
CASSAQGSINEQFF
>.|TRBD2|TRBV4-2|TRBJ2-1
TGTGCCAGCAGCGATCGCGGGGGAAATGAGCAGTTCTTC
CASSDRGGNEQFF
>.|TRBD2|TRBV14|TRBJ2-1
TGTGCCAGCAGCCGACTAGCGGGAGTTTCAAATGAGCAGTTCTTC
CASSRLAGVSNEQFF
>medium-sized|.|TRBV19|TRBJ2-3
TGTGCCAGTAGTATAGACCAGGGCACAGATACGCAGTATTTT
CASSIDQGTDTQYF
>.|.|TRBV7-9|TRBJ1-1
TGTGCCAGCAGCTTCGTGGAGGGGACCACTGAAGCTTTCTTT
CASSFVEGTTEAFF
>.|.|TRBV7-8|TRBJ1-1
TGTGCCAGCAGCTTATTATACTCCGGGATGGGCACTGAAGCTTTCTTT
CASSLLYSGMGTEAFF
>.|.|TRBV7-6|TRBJ2-7
TGTGCCAGCAGCCAGGGGCAAGCCTTACGATTTGAGCAGTACTTC
CASSQGQALRFEQYF
>.|.|TRBV11-2|TRBJ2-3
TGTGCCAGCAGCTTAGATTTGGCAGATACGCAGTATTTT
CASSLDLADTQYF
>.|TRBD1|TRBV12-5|TRBJ2-7
TGTGCTAGTGGTCCGGGACAGGGGAGGAACGAGCAGTACTTC
CASGPGQGRNEQYF
>.|.|TRBV11-2|TRBJ2-5
TGTGCCAGCAGCTTAGGTGCAGGGGAAGAGACCCAGTACTTC
CASSLGAGEETQYF
>.|.|TRBV5-6|TRBJ1-2
TGTGCCAGCAGCCAACGGTCGGTGGTCCATGGCTACACCTTC
CASSQRSVVHGYTF
>.|.|TRBV28|TRBJ2-1
TGTGCCAGCCGCGAGGGGGAGTCGGGGAATGAGCAGTTCTTC
CASREGESGNEQFF
>.|.|TRBV7-2|TRBJ1-2
TGTGCCAGCAGCTCCAGGGTTGGGGCTAACTATGGCTACACCTTC
CASSSRVGANYGYTF
>.|.|TRBV3-1/TRBV3-2|TRBJ2-5
TGTGCCAGCAGCCCTGGATTAGCCCAGTACTTC
CASSPGLAQYF
>.|TRBD2|TRBV29-1|TRBJ2-3
TGCAGCGTTCTGGGAGGGGTATGGACAGATACGCAGTATTTT
CSVLGGVWTDTQYF
>.|TRBD1|TRBV14|TRBJ2-1
TGTGCCAGCAGCCAAGATGGGGTGTGGGGGACAGGGGAATACAATGAGCAGTTCTTC
CASSQDGVWGTGEYNEQFF
>few|.|TRBV7-7|TRBJ2-2
TGTGCCAGCAGCCATAGCGGGAACACCGGGGAGCTGTTTTTT
CASSHSGNTGELFF
>.|.|TRBV28|TRBJ1-2
TGTGCCAGCAGTACAGGGATGGTTGACTATGGCTACACCTTC
CASSTGMVDYGYTF
>.|TRBD2|TRBV5-8|TRBJ2-7
TGTGCCAGCAGGATCGGGACTAGCGGGATGTACGAGCAGTACTTC
CASRIGTSGMYEQYF
>.|.|TRBV30|TRBJ1-1
TGTGCCTGGAGCCACGGGGGTAGGGTCAAAGCTTTCTTT
CAWSHGGRVKAFF
>.|.|TRBV4-3|TRBJ1-1
TGCGCCAGCAGCCAAGAGGCGACGGGGGGCACTGAAGCTTTCTTT
CASSQEATGGTEAFF